These T cell receptor beta chains were read from a single sample in a study of Ad26.COV2.S vaccination and SARS-CoV-2 variants. Assay: immunoSEQ multiplex PCR; the TCRdb copy retains only in-frame clones and omits some. Of 350,000 to 500,000 clones detected, 90% appear once; the ten largest clones hold around 4.5%. This specimen consisted of peripheral blood, obtained in a trial of Ad26.COV2.S vaccine versus placebo. These receptors all come from a person between 18 and 65 years old who received the Ad26.COV2.S COVID-19 vaccine or a placebo. Each CDR3 is given with its conserved first and last residue. A D gene is named only where the DNA matches it firmly.

D gene	V gene	CDR3 protein
TRBD1	TRBV28	CASSPSTGDEQYF
TRBD2	TRBV28	CASSFWTSGNNEQFF
-	TRBV5-6	CASSAGGLPLSTDTQYF
TRBD2	TRBV7-2	CASSRPTLAGSSYNEQFF
-	TRBV28	CASSLEGDSYNEQFF
TRBD1	TRBV27	CASSRYPTLQGARSGANVLTF
TRBD2	TRBV10-3	CAITAGVNTGELFF
-	TRBV21-1	CASSKIRGWIYSPLHF
-	TRBV28	CASSLPADRQYF
TRBD1	TRBV5-6	CASTQGWDSNQPQHF